This T cell receptor beta chain stems from a study of OX40 agonist ivuxolimab in advanced cancers. Remarks on this clone: This CDR3 is also generated by other DNA sequences in the sample.

CDR3 length: 13 residues. Trimming stripped 4 bases from V and 4 bases from J, with 10 bases between. Germline V lookup: CDR1 SEHNR, CDR2 FQNEAQ (reference sequence). The assay was immunoSEQ multiplex PCR, and TCRdb's table has in-frame clones only and misses some. The top ten hold around 0.19% of the sample, which has over 70,000 clones, 80% to 90% seen once. This receptor was identified in an adult with an advanced solid tumor such as melanoma, head and neck, liver or kidney cancer. The chain joins TRBV7-9 to TRBJ2-5; D might be TRBD1 (6 bases). The material sequenced was CD4+ or CD8+ T cells sorted from blood, taken in a trial of the OX40 agonist ivuxolimab. CDR3 loop: CASSSRGPETQYF. Here the CDR3 DNA reads TGTGCCAGCAGCTCCAGGGGACCAGAGACCCAGTACTTC.